This entry lists 8 T cell receptor beta chains sequenced from one sample in a study of cytomegalovirus exposure and HLA in healthy donors. PCR used 60 Vbeta primers and 13 Jbeta primers. Sequenced by immunoSEQ multiplex PCR; TCRdb stores in-frame clones only, minus some. The sample has roughly 120,000 clones, under 85% seen once. The sequencing input was PBMCs. The receptors originated from a woman in her forties or fifties in good health and CMV-seropositive.

The chain links TRBV4-3 to TRBJ2-3; no clear D gene. The V gene's germline CDR1 is LGHNA and CDR2 YSLEER. V lost 0 bases to trimming and J lost 0 bases, with 22 bases between them. The CDR3 loop spans 20 amino acids. CDR3 protein: CASSQDPSRTGLTSTDTQYF. The CDR3 bases are TGCGCCAGCAGCCAAGATCCCTCTCGCACGGGTCTCACTAGCACAGATACGCAGTATTTT.

This rearrangement joins TRBV5-4 to TRBJ2-5, with D possibly TRBD1 on 5 matching bases. The CDR3 loop spans 14 amino acids. Per the germline V gene, CDR1 is SGHNT and CDR2 is YYREEE (reference sequence). V was cut by 0 bases and J by 5 bases, with 11 bases left in between. CDR3 in DNA: TGTGCCAGCAGCTTGGAAGGTCAGGGTGAGACCCAGTACTTC. Its translation: CASSLEGQGETQYF.

V usage is TRBV7-2 and J usage is TRBJ2-5, with TRBD2 identical over 9 bases. The CDR3 contains 16 residues. Germline V CDR1 and CDR2: SGHTA, FQGNSA. V lost 1 base to trimming and J lost 4 bases; unmatched junction nucleotides: 7. CDR3 nucleotide sequence: TGTGCCAGCAGCTTAGGTAGCGGGAGAGGGGGAGAGACCCAGTACTTC. This encodes CASSLGSGRGGETQYF.

The J gene is TRBJ2-3, the V gene TRBV15; 12 nucleotides line up with TRBD2. CDR1 is LNHNV and CDR2 is YYDKDF in the germline V gene (reference sequence). Germline trimming cut 2 bases from V and 4 bases from J; bases unmatched to any gene: 10. The CDR3 has 18 residues. In nucleotides, the CDR3 is TGTGCCACCAGCAGAATATCTAGCGGGGGGGCGAAAGCAGATACGCAGTATTTT. Amino acid sequence: CATSRISSGGAKADTQYF. The full variable domain, its missing parts supplied by reference TRBV15 and TRBJ2-3, is DAMVIQNPRYQVTQFGKPVTLSCSQTLNHNVMYWYQQKSSQAPKLLFHYYDKDFNNEADTPDNFQSRRPNTSFCFLDIRSPGLGDTAMYLCATSRISSGGAKADTQYFGPGTRLTVL.

This chain uses TRBV19 with TRBJ2-3; TRBD1 agrees at 7 bases. CDR1 is LNHDA and CDR2 is SQIVND in the germline V gene (reference sequence). CDR3 length: 13 residues. The V and J ends lost 7 bases and 3 bases, in that order; junction bases with no gene match: 4. The CDR3 loop reads CASTTGLTDTQYF. The CDR3 DNA sequence: TGTGCCAGTACGACAGGGCTGACAGATACGCAGTATTTT.

This chain uses TRBV11-2 with TRBJ2-1, with 9 positions matching TRBD2. V gave up 1 base and J gave up 0 bases; unmatched junction bases: 10. Germline V gives CDR1 SGHAT, CDR2 FQNNGV. There are 19 residues in the CDR3. CDR3 DNA sequence: TGTGCCAGCAGCTTAGCAGCGGGAGGCCCCAGGAGCTCCTACAATGAGCAGTTCTTC. It yields the protein CASSLAAGGPRSSYNEQFF.

This clone was observed a handful of times. The V call is TRBV29-1, the J call TRBJ1-4; D is perhaps TRBD1 (6 bases). The V gene's germline CDR1 is SQVTM and CDR2 ANQGSEA. Trimming left V 7 bases short and J 7 bases short, with 19 bases between. The CDR3 spans 14 residues. CDR3 coding DNA: TGCAGCGCCGGATGGGGGGGCGGAGGTGAAAAACTGTTTTTT. Encoded protein: CSAGWGGGGEKLFF.

The chain's CDR3 is CASSIEGANYYGYTF. The CDR3 DNA reads TGTGCCAGTAGTATAGAGGGGGCCAATTACTATGGCTACACCTTC. The chain links TRBV19 to TRBJ1-2; the D gene is possibly TRBD1 (6 bases). CDR1 is LNHDA, CDR2 SQIVND, per germline (reference sequence). CDR3 size: 15 residues. The V gene lost 0 bases and the J gene lost 3 bases, with 11 bases spanning the gap. Filled out from reference TRBV19 and TRBJ1-2, the complete variable domain reads DGGITQSPKYLFRKEGQNVTLSCEQNLNHDAMYWYRQDPGQGLRLIYYSQIVNDFQKGDIAEGYSVSREKKESFPLTVTSAQKNPTAFYLCASSIEGANYYGYTFGSGTRLTVV.